The 21 T cell receptor beta chains given below trace back to one sample, sequenced in a study of T-cell memory formation after mild COVID-19. TCRdb re-derived calls from the 5' RACE reads in MiXCR, one entry per CDR3 protein. The sample has over 50,000 distinct CDR3 sequences, approximately 9% seen once; the top ten hold approximately 12%. Specimen: PBMCs or a T cell subset sorted from them (not recorded which). Receptors were obtained from an adult woman who had mild COVID-19 (a few samples of this study predate the infection). Cell type and time point are not known.

This chain links TRBV7-8 with TRBJ1-4; D remains ambiguous. This CDR3 is built from 16 residues. Germline CDR1 reads SGHVS; CDR2 reads FQNEAQ. Trimming left V 3 bases short and J 4 bases short, with 15 bases between. Written as DNA, the CDR3 is TGTGCCAGCAGCTTCCAAGAAGATCCCAATAATGAAAAACTGTTTTTT. Protein: CASSFQEDPNNEKLFF. The full variable domain, completed using reference TRBV7-8 and TRBJ1-4, is GAGVSQSPRYKVAKRGQDVALRCDPISGHVSLFWYQQALGQGPEFLTYFQNEAQLDKSGLPSDRFFAERPEGSVSTLKIQRTQQEDSAVYLCASSFQEDPNNEKLFFGSGTQLSVL.

The V gene is TRBV6-2 or TRBV6-3, the J gene TRBJ2-1; 9 nucleotides line up with TRBD2. V shed 2 bases and J 6 bases; nucleotides not matched to a gene: 5. This CDR3 has 15 residues. The germline V gene has CDR1 MNHEY and CDR2 SVGEGT. The CDR3 nucleotides are TGTGCCAGCAGTTACCTAGCGGGAATCGTCAATGAGCAGTTCTTC. It yields the protein CASSYLAGIVNEQFF.

This clonotype was detected a few times. V is TRBV30 and J is TRBJ2-3; no clear D gene. This CDR3 comprises 14 residues. Trimming pared 2 bases from V and 2 bases from J, leaving 11 bases between. Germline-derived CDR1 and CDR2 are GTSNPN and SVGIG (reference sequence). CDR3 coding DNA: TGTGCCTGGAGTCCCCTCGACAACACAGATACGCAGTATTTT. Protein product: CAWSPLDNTDTQYF.

This clonotype was seen repeatedly, ten times or more. The CDR3 bases are TGTGCCAGCAGCTTAGTAGGGGGGAACACCGAGCAGTACTTC. Encoded protein: CASSLVGGNTEQYF. This sequence joins TRBV7-2 and TRBJ2-7; D is perhaps TRBD1 or TRBD2 (6 bases each). The CDR3 extends over 14 amino acids. Trimming removed 1 base at V and 6 bases at J, with 13 bases between. CDR1 and CDR2 (germline): SGHTA, FQGNSA.

The chain is built from TRBV19 and TRBJ2-4, with D perhaps matching TRBD1 (6 bases). V was pared by 1 base and J by 7 bases, with 8 bases between. Germline V lookup: CDR1 LNHDA, CDR2 SQIVND (reference sequence). This CDR3 has 13 residues. Written as DNA, the CDR3 is TGTGCCAGTAGTATAGTCACAGGGAACATTCAGTACTTC. Protein product: CASSIVTGNIQYF.

This clonotype has only a few counts. A read error may account for a junction end that differs from germline. V is TRBV19 and J is TRBJ2-1; TRBD2 agrees at 11 bases. Germline lookup yields CDR1 LNHDA and CDR2 SQIVND (reference sequence). The CDR3 is 18 amino acids. For the CDR3, the DNA is TGTGCCAGTGCAGCGAGGGTCTCGGGACTAGCGGCCTATAATGAGCAGTTCTTC. It codes for CASAARVSGLAAYNEQFF.

There are a few counts of this clonotype. The chain couples TRBV6-6 to TRBJ2-3; the D gene is possibly TRBD2 (5 bases). Trimming stripped 5 bases from V and 10 bases from J, with 22 bases between. CDR1 is MNHNY and CDR2 is SVGAGI in the germline V gene (reference sequence). The CDR3 covers 15 residues. DNA of the CDR3: TGTGCCAGCAGTCCCCCGACTACGTTGGGCGATGCGCAGTATTTT. This gives the protein CASSPPTTLGDAQYF.

This clonotype was observed a few times. The genes are TRBV7-3 and TRBJ2-2; 10 nucleotides match TRBD2. V shed 0 bases and J 6 bases; nucleotides not matched to a gene: 7. Germline CDR1 reads SGHTA; CDR2 reads FQGTGA. The CDR3 is made up of 17 amino acids. The DNA for the CDR3 is TGTGCCAGCAGCTTAACGGGACTAGCGAATACTGCCGGGGAGCTGTTTTTT. As protein: CASSLTGLANTAGELFF.

This clonotype was picked up many times. V is TRBV20-1 and J is TRBJ2-7; D might be TRBD1 or TRBD2, each matching 6 bases. The V end was cut by 6 bases, the J end by 4 bases, with 10 bases between. From germline, CDR1 is DFQATT and CDR2 SNEGSKA (reference sequence). There are 11 residues in the CDR3. The CDR3 DNA sequence: TGCAGTGCCTTAGGGGGGTACGAGCAGTACTTC. The encoded protein is CSALGGYEQYF.

In this sample, this clonotype turned up many times. V gene TRBV19 combines with J gene TRBJ2-2; D gene unclear. CDR1 is LNHDA and CDR2 is SQIVND in the germline V gene (reference sequence). This CDR3 is 16 amino acids long. The V and J ends lost 5 bases and 3 bases respectively, with 16 bases between them. The CDR3 nucleotides read TGTGCCAGTAGTGTCATCGGCAGCGAGGACACCGGGGAGCTGTTTTTT. Translating gives CASSVIGSEDTGELFF.

This clonotype came up a few times. The chain is built from TRBV19 and TRBJ2-5; maybe TRBD2 (6 bases). CDR1 LNHDA and CDR2 SQIVND come from the germline V gene (reference sequence). With 4 bases removed from V and 5 bases from J, the gap between germline ends came to 11 bases. This CDR3 contains 13 residues. Written as DNA, the CDR3 is TGTGCCAGTAGTACGGCAGGGAGGGAGACCCAGTACTTC. As protein: CASSTAGRETQYF. The whole variable domain, remainder taken from reference TRBV19 and TRBJ2-5, is DGGITQSPKYLFRKEGQNVTLSCEQNLNHDAMYWYRQDPGQGLRLIYYSQIVNDFQKGDIAEGYSVSREKKESFPLTVTSAQKNPTAFYLCASSTAGRETQYFGPGTRLLVL.

This clonotype was detected a few times. The chain has TRBV29-1 and TRBJ2-1; unclear D gene. V was trimmed by 7 bases and J by 4 bases, leaving 11 bases between them. The germline CDR1 and CDR2 sequences are SQVTM and ANQGSEA. The CDR3 has 12 amino acids. CDR3: CSDSGMYNEQFF. The CDR3 DNA follows: TGCAGCGATTCAGGCATGTACAATGAGCAGTTCTTC.

There are many counts of this clonotype. This rearrangement joins TRBV3-1 to TRBJ2-1; perhaps TRBD1 as D (6 bases). Per germline, CDR1 LGHDT and CDR2 YNNKEL (reference sequence). The germline V and J ends were trimmed by 4 bases and 6 bases, with 25 bases remaining between them. The CDR3 extends over 18 amino acids. The CDR3: CASSRLNAIQGLSNEQFF. The CDR3 bases are TGTGCCAGCAGCCGACTCAACGCAATACAGGGTTTAAGCAATGAGCAGTTCTTC.

This clonotype was seen a handful of times. The chain is built from TRBV12-3 or TRBV12-4 and TRBJ2-4, with D possibly being TRBD1 or TRBD2 (7 bases each). This CDR3 has 18 amino acids. The V and J ends lost 0 bases and 1 base respectively, with 16 bases between them. CDR3: CASSLALGQGGAKNIQYF. As DNA, the CDR3 is TGTGCCAGCAGTTTAGCGCTGGGGCAGGGGGGGGCCAAAAACATTCAGTACTTC.

This clonotype was seen many times. V is TRBV6-5 and J is TRBJ2-1, with D uncertain. Germline V gene lookup returns CDR1 MNHEY and CDR2 SVGAGI. This CDR3 region has 14 residues. V was trimmed by 0 bases and J by 5 bases, leaving 8 bases between them. This chain's CDR3 is CASSYSPSDNEQFF. CDR3 sequence (DNA): TGTGCCAGCAGTTACTCACCTAGTGACAATGAGCAGTTCTTC.

This clonotype showed up just a few times. The CDR3 is CASSLAVNSNQPQHF. CDR3 coding DNA: TGTGCCAGCAGCTTAGCCGTGAATAGCAATCAGCCCCAGCATTTT. The V gene is TRBV7-8, the J gene TRBJ1-5; D is unresolved. The CDR3 covers 15 residues. Germline-derived CDR1 and CDR2 are SGHVS and FQNEAQ. V shed 0 bases and J shed 0 bases, with 6 bases lying between them.

This clonotype was observed at least ten times. The chain couples TRBV7-6 to TRBJ2-3; tentatively, D is TRBD2 (5 bases). Germline-derived CDR1 and CDR2 are SGHVS and FNYEAQ. The CDR3 runs 14 residues. The V gene lost 2 bases and the J gene lost 5 bases, with 11 bases spanning the gap. For the CDR3, the DNA is TGTGCCAGCAGCTTACCTTCAGAGGGAGATACGCAGTATTTT. It yields the protein CASSLPSEGDTQYF.

There are a few counts of this clonotype. The chain combines TRBV7-6 with TRBJ2-1, with D perhaps matching TRBD1 (6 bases). Per germline, CDR1 SGHVS and CDR2 FNYEAQ. V was pared by 5 bases and J by 5 bases, with 10 bases between. This CDR3 has 13 residues. Here the CDR3 DNA reads TGTGCCAGCAGCCGGACAGAAAACAATGAGCAGTTCTTC. This sequence encodes CASSRTENNEQFF.

The sample holds many counts of this clonotype. V usage is TRBV20-1 and J usage is TRBJ2-7; 14 bases fit TRBD2. The CDR3 consists of 16 residues. The junction had 8 bases not matched to a gene; V was cut back by 5 bases and J by 2 bases. Germline CDR1 and CDR2: DFQATT and SNEGSKA (reference sequence). The CDR3 sequence is CSAQPVGLAGAYEQYF. CDR3 bases: TGCAGTGCTCAACCGGTGGGACTAGCGGGAGCCTACGAGCAGTACTTC.

This clonotype has a count of ten or more. This sequence joins TRBV20-1 and TRBJ2-5; D perhaps matches TRBD2 (6 bases). The CDR3 length is 16 residues. From germline, CDR1 is DFQATT and CDR2 SNEGSKA (reference sequence). V dropped 3 bases and J dropped 1 base, with 18 bases sitting between them. CDR3 residues: CSASVVAGRGQETQYF. The CDR3 DNA reads as TGCAGTGCTAGCGTCGTGGCGGGACGCGGCCAAGAGACCCAGTACTTC.

The J gene is TRBJ2-2, the V gene TRBV3-1; D possibly uses TRBD1 or TRBD2 (6 bases each). V was clipped by 11 bases and J by 0 bases, with 16 bases between them. The CDR3 consists of 15 residues. CDR1 is LGHDT and CDR2 is YNNKEL in the germline V gene (reference sequence). The CDR3 DNA is TGTGCCGTCCGGGGGCAGGGAGCGAACACCGGGGAGCTGTTTTTT. This codes for CAVRGQGANTGELFF.